The 32 T cell receptor beta chains below come from one sample, sequenced in a study of cytomegalovirus exposure and HLA in healthy donors. The primer mix had 60 Vbeta and 13 Jbeta primers. Repertoires were generated with immunoSEQ multiplex PCR, while TCRdb's copy carries only in-frame clones and drops some. Here the sample spans around 200,000 clones, approximately 79% being singletons. Sequenced input: PBMCs. The receptors stem from a woman aged 18 to 35 in good health and CMV-seronegative.

The rearrangement links TRBV10-3 to TRBJ1-2; D is uncertain. Looked up from germline, CDR1 is ENHRY and CDR2 is SYGVKD. CDR3 length: 11 amino acids. Deletions cut 8 bases from V and 4 bases from J, with 8 bases between. DNA for the CDR3: TGTGCCATCGGGGAGGGCTATGGCTACACCTTC. Translated: CAIGEGYGYTF.

The chain uses TRBV6-1 and TRBJ1-4, with D tentatively TRBD1 (5 bases). Germline V CDR1 and CDR2: MNHNS, SASEGT. This CDR3 is 17 amino acids long. V lost 0 bases, J lost 0 bases, and 11 bases lay in between. The CDR3 loop reads CASSEALLQATNEKLFF. Here the CDR3 DNA reads TGTGCCAGCAGTGAAGCCTTACTACAGGCAACTAATGAAAAACTGTTTTTT.

The gene calls are TRBV18 and TRBJ1-1, with 9 positions matching TRBD1. Trimming removed 4 bases from V and 5 bases from J; junction bases left unmatched: 2. Germline V lookup: CDR1 KGHSH, CDR2 LQKENI. This CDR3 is 13 amino acids long. The CDR3 here is CASSRTGVTEAFF. DNA for the CDR3: TGTGCCAGCTCACGGACAGGGGTGACTGAAGCTTTCTTT.

Concerning this clone itself: A junction boundary mismatches the germline segment, possibly from a read error. V gene TRBV27 combines with J gene TRBJ2-7; D is unresolved. The V gene's germline CDR1 is MNHEY and CDR2 SMNVEV (reference sequence). There are 13 residues in the CDR3. CDR3 region: CASSLSNEYEQYF. The CDR3 coding sequence is TGTGCCAGCAGTCTATCGAACGAGTACGAGCAGTACTTC.

Turning to this clone: Germline and junction disagree at one end, which may indicate a read error. This rearrangement joins TRBV25-1 to TRBJ2-5; 11 positions match TRBD2. The length of the CDR3 is 13 residues. CDR1 and CDR2 (germline): MGHDK, SYGVNS. CDR3 loop: CASTETSGGRRYF. The CDR3 DNA reads TGTGCCAGCACTGAAACTAGCGGGGGCAGGAGGTACTTC. Looking up the rest from reference TRBV25-1 and TRBJ2-5 gives the full variable domain: EADIYQTPRYLVIGTGKKITLECSQTMGHDKMYWYQQDPGMELHLIHYSYGVNSTEKGDLSSESTVSRIRTEHFPLTLESARPSHTSQYLCASTETSGGRRYFGPGTRLLVL.

J is TRBJ2-1 and V is TRBV5-1, with 8 bases lining up with TRBD2. The CDR3 sequence is 16 residues long. Germline values: CDR1 SGHRS, CDR2 YFSETQ. The ends lost 3 bases at V and 0 bases at J; junction bases unmatched: 5. Here the CDR3 DNA reads TGCGCCAGCAGCTCCACGGGGGGGAACTCCTACAATGAGCAGTTCTTC. The encoded protein is CASSSTGGNSYNEQFF.

This chain joins TRBV5-1 and TRBJ1-2; a possible D gene is TRBD1 (5 bases). The CDR3 runs 13 residues. CDR1 and CDR2 (germline): SGHRS, YFSETQ. Trimming cost V 2 bases and J 4 bases, with 9 bases left between them. In DNA, the CDR3 is TGCGCCAGCAGCTTTGACAGTTCCTATGGCTACACCTTC. Amino acids: CASSFDSSYGYTF.

The chain has TRBV5-6 and TRBJ1-1; 7 bases map to TRBD1. The J segment lost 1 base and the V segment lost 3 bases, leaving 12 bases of the junction unmatched. The germline V gene encodes CDR1 SGHDT and CDR2 YYEEEE. The CDR3 consists of 17 residues. CDR3 loop: CASSSLLTGTQNTEAFF. The CDR3, as DNA: TGTGCCAGCAGCTCGCTCCTGACAGGGACACAGAACACTGAAGCTTTCTTT.

The rearrangement uses TRBV7-8 and TRBJ1-5; 7 nucleotides align to TRBD1. The germline V gene has CDR1 SGHVS and CDR2 FQNEAQ. CDR3 length: 16 residues. Trimming at V came to 1 base and at J to 7 bases, leaving 10 bases not matched to a gene. The CDR3 nucleotides are TGTGCCAGCAGCTTAGACCACAGGGGTTTAGAGCAGCCCCAGCATTTT. Translated: CASSLDHRGLEQPQHF.

This rearrangement joins TRBV5-1 to TRBJ2-7, with 10 bases matching TRBD2. V gave up 4 bases and J gave up 4 bases; unmatched junction bases: 5. CDR3 size: 14 residues. Looked up from germline, CDR1 is SGHRS and CDR2 is YFSETQ. This CDR3 reads CASSERGGEYEQYF. For the CDR3, the DNA is TGCGCCAGCAGCGAGCGGGGGGGCGAGTACGAGCAGTACTTC.

The genes are TRBV5-6 and TRBJ2-5; 9 bases agree with TRBD1. The germline gives CDR1 SGHDT, CDR2 YYEEEE. The CDR3 totals 13 residues. Trimming at V came to 4 bases and at J to 6 bases, leaving 4 bases not matched to a gene. The CDR3 region is CASSRTGEKTQYF. The CDR3 region has the DNA TGTGCCAGCAGCAGGACAGGGGAAAAGACCCAGTACTTC.

This clone was detected only once. V is TRBV2 and J is TRBJ2-1; tentatively, D is TRBD2 (6 bases). Per the germline V gene, CDR1 is SNHLY and CDR2 is FYNNEI. Trimming removed 7 bases at V and 4 bases at J, with 17 bases between. CDR3 length: 15 residues. In DNA form, the CDR3 reads TGTGCCAGCATGGCTAGCGTAACCTCTTACAATGAGCAGTTCTTC. It specifies CASMASVTSYNEQFF.

This clone was picked up one time. The chain carries TRBV2 and TRBJ2-1, with 13 positions matching TRBD2. CDR1 and CDR2 from the germline V gene are SNHLY and FYNNEI. V trimming: 7 bases; J trimming: 9 bases; junction bases outside the gene matches: 6. The CDR3 contains 14 residues. The CDR3 loop reads CASTGTSGTAEQFF. In DNA form, the CDR3 reads TGTGCCAGCACAGGGACTAGCGGGACGGCTGAGCAGTTCTTC.

This chain uses TRBV15 with TRBJ2-5; no firm D call. Looked up from germline, CDR1 is LNHNV and CDR2 is YYDKDF (reference sequence). V shed 0 bases and J shed 1 base, with 15 bases lying between them. There are 17 residues in the CDR3. CDR3 nucleotide sequence: TGTGCCACCAGCAGAGATGCGGCCGGCGGCCTCCAAGAGACCCAGTACTTC. Amino acids: CATSRDAAGGLQETQYF.

This clone has a single count. The CDR3 nucleotides read TGTGCCAGCAGTGAATTCGGACAGGGGGTACCTGAAGCTTTCTTT. As protein: CASSEFGQGVPEAFF. The rearrangement links TRBV25-1 to TRBJ1-1, with 10 nucleotides matching TRBD1. Germline V gene sequence: CDR1 MGHDK, CDR2 SYGVNS. This CDR3 region has 15 residues. V dropped 1 base and J dropped 6; count of bases not matched to a gene: 5.

The chain combines TRBV19 with TRBJ1-6; TRBD1 might be the D (6 bases). Trimming left V 7 bases short and J 11 bases short, with 27 bases between. Germline lookup yields CDR1 LNHDA and CDR2 SQIVND (reference sequence). The CDR3 has 17 amino acids. The CDR3 here is CASTEIGGLTVGTPLHF. The CDR3 nucleotides are TGTGCCAGTACCGAGATCGGGGGGCTCACCGTCGGTACACCCCTCCACTTT.

V is TRBV7-9 and J is TRBJ1-2; D is ambiguous. CDR3 length: 11 amino acids. Looked up from germline, CDR1 is SEHNR and CDR2 is FQNEAQ (reference sequence). V lost 5 bases to trimming and J lost 4 bases, with 5 bases between them. In DNA, the CDR3 is TGTGCCAGCAGCACGGGCTATGGCTACACCTTC. It specifies CASSTGYGYTF.

The rearrangement joins TRBV21-1 to TRBJ1-2. TRBV21-1 is a pseudogene locus. This CDR3 has 11 amino acids. The CDR3 is CASSWRHGYTF. In nucleotides, the CDR3 is TGTGCCAGCAGCTGGAGGCATGGCTACACCTTC.

V gene TRBV9 combines with J gene TRBJ2-2, with 9 bases that match TRBD2. The CDR3 consists of 15 residues. J lost 4 bases, V lost 2 bases, and 3 bases had no gene match. From germline, CDR1 is SGDLS and CDR2 YYNGEE. The chain's CDR3 is CASSVGTSTTGELFF. CDR3 nucleotide sequence: TGTGCCAGCAGCGTGGGGACTAGCACCACCGGGGAGCTGTTTTTT.

The gene calls are TRBV28 and TRBJ2-2; possibly TRBD1 for D (5 bases). The CDR3 is 14 residues long. The V gene's germline CDR1 is MDHEN and CDR2 SYDVKM. Deletions cut 10 bases from V and 5 bases from J, with 17 bases between. CDR3 sequence: CATQGEGLTGELFF. CDR3 coding DNA: TGTGCCACCCAAGGGGAAGGGCTTACCGGGGAGCTGTTTTTT.

The chain has TRBV6-5 and TRBJ1-6; 9 nucleotides agree with TRBD1. V was clipped by 6 bases and J by 9 bases; unmatched bases: 6. CDR3 length equals 14 residues. The germline CDR1 and CDR2 sequences are MNHEY and SVGAGI. CDR3 amino acids: CASSRGQGTSPLHF. As DNA, the CDR3 is TGTGCCAGCAGCCGGGGACAGGGAACTTCACCCCTCCACTTT.

The genes are TRBV7-2 and TRBJ1-5; TRBD1 is a possible D gene (6 bases). Trimming pared 1 base from V and 4 bases from J, leaving 11 bases between. This CDR3 is 15 amino acids long. Germline V gene lookup returns CDR1 SGHTA and CDR2 FQGNSA. CDR3 loop: CASSLVGTTNQPQHF. The CDR3 coding sequence is TGTGCCAGCAGCTTAGTCGGGACAACTAATCAGCCCCAGCATTTT. The full variable domain, its missing parts supplied by reference TRBV7-2 and TRBJ1-5, is GAGVSQSPSNKVTEKGKDVELRCDPISGHTALYWYRQSLGQGLEFLIYFQGNSAPDKSGLPSDRFSAERTGGSVSTLTIQRTQQEDSAVYLCASSLVGTTNQPQHFGDGTRLSIL.

The chain recombines TRBV15 with TRBJ2-6, with a possible D match to TRBD1 (5 bases). The CDR3 covers 20 residues. Germline V lookup: CDR1 LNHNV, CDR2 YYDKDF (reference sequence). V was shortened by 0 bases and J by 0 bases, with 18 bases between the two germline ends. CDR3 DNA: TGTGCCACCAGCAGAGATGAGCAGAGTTGGACAAGCTCTGGGGCCAACGTCCTGACTTTC. Amino acid sequence: CATSRDEQSWTSSGANVLTF.

The gene calls are TRBV4-1 and TRBJ1-2; a possible D gene is TRBD1 (5 bases). Germline CDR1 reads MGHRA; CDR2 reads YSYEKL. The CDR3 runs to 16 residues. The germline V and J ends were trimmed by 0 bases and 4 bases, with 15 bases remaining between them. The CDR3 loop reads CASSQETGPPSYGYTF. CDR3 DNA: TGCGCCAGCAGCCAAGAAACAGGTCCTCCAAGCTATGGCTACACCTTC.

The V call is TRBV28, the J call TRBJ2-3, with 7 bases lining up with TRBD2. Looked up from germline, CDR1 is MDHEN and CDR2 is SYDVKM. The V segment lost 2 bases and the J segment 6 bases; nucleotides outside the gene matches: 5. This CDR3 contains 14 residues. The CDR3 DNA is TGTGCCAGCAGTTTACGGCGGGAGATGGATACGCAGTATTTT. Protein: CASSLRREMDTQYF.

The chain links TRBV27 to TRBJ2-7, with a weak D call TRBD2 (5 bases). V dropped 10 bases and J dropped 3 bases, with 22 bases sitting between them. This CDR3 spans 15 amino acids. Germline V gives CDR1 MNHEY, CDR2 SMNVEV (reference sequence). The CDR3 bases are TGTGCCACCAAACGGGAAGGAGGCATAGACTACGAGCAGTACTTC. This translates into CATKREGGIDYEQYF.

V gene TRBV5-6 combines with J gene TRBJ2-3; D may be TRBD2 (6 bases). V gave up 4 bases and J gave up 0 bases, with 12 bases separating them. This CDR3 contains 15 residues. CDR1 SGHDT and CDR2 YYEEEE come from the germline V gene. The CDR3: CASSPIGGSTDTQYF. The CDR3 coding sequence is TGTGCCAGCAGCCCTATCGGGGGAAGCACAGATACGCAGTATTTT.

The rearrangement joins TRBV5-6 to TRBJ1-2; 10 nucleotides agree with TRBD1. Trimming cost V 4 bases and J 8 bases; bases outside gene matches: 8. The CDR3 runs to 14 residues. Germline V gene lookup returns CDR1 SGHDT and CDR2 YYEEEE. CDR3 protein: CASSPGQGSWGYTF. For the CDR3, the DNA is TGTGCCAGCAGCCCGGGACAGGGGAGTTGGGGCTACACCTTC.

The gene calls are TRBV5-4 and TRBJ2-7; 9 nucleotides match TRBD2. V gave up 5 bases and J gave up 5 bases; unmatched junction bases: 11. The CDR3 has 15 residues. Germline V gene lookup returns CDR1 SGHNT and CDR2 YYREEE (reference sequence). The CDR3 nucleotides read TGTGCCAGCAGAAGGGCGGGAGGGCCGGTTGACGAGCAGTACTTC. It translates to CASRRAGGPVDEQYF.

V is TRBV2 and J is TRBJ1-4; D is unclear. Between the trimmed V and J ends, which lost 1 base and 3 bases, there was a span of 6 bases. The CDR3 is 14 amino acids. Germline-derived CDR1 and CDR2 are SNHLY and FYNNEI. CDR3 residues: CASSEGPPNEKLFF. The DNA for the CDR3 is TGTGCCAGCAGTGAAGGGCCCCCTAATGAAAAACTGTTTTTT.

The chain links TRBV27 to TRBJ2-7; unclear D gene. There are 9 residues in the CDR3. The ends were cut back, 4 bases at V and 9 bases at J, with 4 bases in the middle. CDR1 is MNHEY and CDR2 is SMNVEV in the germline V gene (reference sequence). The CDR3 is CASSCGQYF. CDR3 bases: TGTGCCAGCAGTTGCGGGCAGTACTTC.

The chain employs TRBV19 and TRBJ2-5; 14 bases map to TRBD2. V lost 8 bases to trimming and J lost 5 bases; unmatched junction nucleotides: 4. This CDR3 is 14 amino acids long. Germline V gene lookup returns CDR1 LNHDA and CDR2 SQIVND (reference sequence). The CDR3 protein is CASGTSGSAETQYF. In DNA, the CDR3 is TGTGCCAGTGGGACTAGCGGGAGTGCGGAGACCCAGTACTTC.